Included here is one T cell receptor (beta chain) sequence, with context. As yet, its antigen is unknown. Germline V gives CDR1 SGDLS, CDR2 YYNGEE. The CDR3 length is 15 residues. The V and J ends lost 0 bases and 13 bases, in that order; junction bases with no gene match: 13. The PCR had 60 Vbeta and 13 Jbeta primers. Repertoires were generated with immunoSEQ multiplex PCR, while TCRdb's copy carries only in-frame clones and drops some. The table lists some 150,000 clones, around 85% of them singletons. Healthy bone marrow donors made up the donors. The sample is drawn from a study of cytomegalovirus exposure and HLA in healthy donors. Overall study: Among about 190 million T cells, an earlier analysis found roughly 120 million unique TCR beta sequences. Overall study findings and caveats: A later analysis linked a missense DCLRE1C variant to TCR beta V- and J-gene trimming. Exclusion as indistinguishable affected some V segments, including TRBV6-2 and TRBV6-3.

The source material was PBMCs. The rearrangement uses TRBV9 and TRBJ2-1; 7 bases agree with TRBD2. This TCR was sampled from a young woman in good health and CMV-seronegative. The CDR3 sequence: CASSVGLDGGGEQFF. The CDR3 region has the DNA TGTGCCAGCAGCGTAGGACTAGATGGGGGGGGAGAACAGTTCTTC.